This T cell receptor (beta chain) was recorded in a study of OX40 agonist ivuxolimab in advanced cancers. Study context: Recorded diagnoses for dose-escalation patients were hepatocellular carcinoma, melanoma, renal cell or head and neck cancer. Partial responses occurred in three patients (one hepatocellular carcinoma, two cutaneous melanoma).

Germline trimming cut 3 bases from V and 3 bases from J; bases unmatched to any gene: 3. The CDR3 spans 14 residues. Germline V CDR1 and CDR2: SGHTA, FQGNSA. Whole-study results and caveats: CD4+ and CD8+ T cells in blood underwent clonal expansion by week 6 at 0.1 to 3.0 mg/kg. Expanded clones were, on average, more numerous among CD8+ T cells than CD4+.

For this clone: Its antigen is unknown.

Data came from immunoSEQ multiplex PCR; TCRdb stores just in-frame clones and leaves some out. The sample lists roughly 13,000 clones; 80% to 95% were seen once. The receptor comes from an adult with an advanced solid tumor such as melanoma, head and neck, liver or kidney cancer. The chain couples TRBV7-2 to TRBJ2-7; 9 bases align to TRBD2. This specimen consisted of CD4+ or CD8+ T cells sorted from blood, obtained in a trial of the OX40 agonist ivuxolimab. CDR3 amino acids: CASSFGTSFYEQYF. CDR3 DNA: TGTGCCAGCAGCTTTGGGACTAGCTTCTACGAGCAGTACTTC.